This passage covers 8 T cell receptor beta chains from one sample sequenced in a study of shared clonotypes between healthy human individuals (dated by TCRdb to 2018 to 2021). Library generation was performed with the immunoSEQ multiplex PCR assay. TCRdb stores this immuneACCESS table with in-frame sequences only. Part of the clones is absent; in the studies checked, under half of the shortfall reflects unresolved V genes, and no reason is known for the rest. The sample data list approximately 1.5 million clones, and approximately 98% of these were observed just once. Around 0.45% of the sample comes from the top ten. Material for sequencing was naive CD4+ T cells sorted from blood. The sample's cell subset or site label, in plain terms: CD45RA+ positively selected. The receptors derive from a man between 25 and 39 years old in good health.

As to this clone: Other DNA sequences in this sample translate to the same CDR3. The genes are TRBV28 and TRBJ1-1; D remains ambiguous. This CDR3 comprises 14 residues. The germline CDR1 and CDR2 sequences are MDHEN and SYDVKM. Trimming took 5 bases from V and 2 from J, leaving 12 bases between them. CDR3 sequence: CASSLNLPNTEAFF. The CDR3 DNA reads as TGTGCCAGCAGTCTTAATTTACCCAACACTGAAGCTTTCTTT.

This chain links TRBV10-2 with TRBJ2-7; D gene ambiguous. Germline CDR1 is WSHSY and CDR2 is SAAADI. This CDR3 is built from 14 residues. Trimming shortened V by 8 bases and J by 0 bases, and 14 bases separated the two germline ends. The CDR3 sequence: CASGRDLRSYEQYF. CDR3 bases: TGCGCCAGCGGACGAGACTTGCGCTCCTACGAGCAGTACTTC.

The J gene is TRBJ1-5, the V gene TRBV7-2, with unresolved D. Germline CDR1 and CDR2: SGHTA and FQGNSA. This CDR3 has 14 residues. The V end was cut by 2 bases, the J end by 3 bases, with 8 bases between. CDR3 in DNA: TGTGCCAGCAGCTTATCACAGTCCAATCAGCCCCAGCATTTT. The encoded protein is CASSLSQSNQPQHF. Together with reference TRBV7-2 and TRBJ1-5, the CDR3 gives the full variable domain: GAGVSQSPSNKVTEKGKDVELRCDPISGHTALYWYRQSLGQGLEFLIYFQGNSAPDKSGLPSDRFSAERTGGSVSTLTIQRTQQEDSAVYLCASSLSQSNQPQHFGDGTRLSIL.

The chain carries TRBV6-5 and TRBJ1-4, with D perhaps TRBD1 (5 bases). The CDR3 covers 16 residues. Deletions cut 4 bases from V and 6 bases from J, with 18 bases between. Germline CDR1 is MNHEY and CDR2 is SVGAGI. CDR3 nucleotide sequence: TGTGCCAGCAGTTCGGGACTTCAGATTGGATATGAAAAACTGTTTTTT. This translates into CASSSGLQIGYEKLFF.

As regards this clone: The sample contains more than one DNA sequence encoding this CDR3. The chain combines TRBV7-9 with TRBJ2-7; 8 nucleotides align to TRBD2. The germline gives CDR1 SEHNR, CDR2 FQNEAQ (reference sequence). V trimming: 5 bases; J trimming: 3 bases; junction bases outside the gene matches: 6. This CDR3 has 14 residues. CDR3 nucleotide sequence: TGTGCCAGCAGCCCCCTCGCGGGGGGCTACGAGCAGTACTTC. Its translation is CASSPLAGGYEQYF.

V and J are TRBV6-4 and TRBJ2-1, with unresolved D. V dropped 4 bases and J dropped 1 base, with 17 bases sitting between them. This CDR3 has 17 amino acids. The germline gives CDR1 MRHNA, CDR2 SNTAGT. The CDR3 reads CASSVVGPSFSYNEQFF. DNA for the CDR3: TGTGCCAGCAGTGTAGTAGGACCATCTTTTTCCTACAATGAGCAGTTCTTC.

The chain combines TRBV9 with TRBJ2-7, with TRBD1 matching over 7 bases. Germline CDR1 reads SGDLS; CDR2 reads YYNGEE. The CDR3 extends over 17 amino acids. V trimming: 1 base; J trimming: 0 bases; junction bases outside the gene matches: 10. The CDR3 loop reads CASSVNPVTGHSYEQYF. The CDR3 region has the DNA TGTGCCAGCAGCGTAAACCCTGTGACAGGGCACTCCTACGAGCAGTACTTC.

The V and J genes are TRBV5-6 and TRBJ1-5; perhaps TRBD1 as D (6 bases). CDR3 size: 13 residues. Germline V gene sequence: CDR1 SGHDT, CDR2 YYEEEE. V was shortened by 0 bases and J by 10 bases, with 11 bases between the two germline ends. The CDR3 region is CASSLGRGTPQHF. CDR3 coding DNA: TGTGCCAGCAGCTTGGGCAGGGGCACTCCCCAGCATTTT.